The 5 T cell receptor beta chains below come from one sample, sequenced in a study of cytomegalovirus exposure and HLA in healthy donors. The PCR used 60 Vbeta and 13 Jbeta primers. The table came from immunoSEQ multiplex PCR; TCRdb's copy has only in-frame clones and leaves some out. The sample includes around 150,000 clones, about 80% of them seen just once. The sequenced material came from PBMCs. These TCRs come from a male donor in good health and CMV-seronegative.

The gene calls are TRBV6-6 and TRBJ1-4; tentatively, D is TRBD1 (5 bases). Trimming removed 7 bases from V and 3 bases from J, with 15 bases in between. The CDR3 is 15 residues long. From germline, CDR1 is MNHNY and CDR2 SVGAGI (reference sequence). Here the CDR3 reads CASTSHDRPNEKLFF. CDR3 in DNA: TGTGCCAGCACTTCACATGACAGACCTAATGAAAAACTGTTTTTT.

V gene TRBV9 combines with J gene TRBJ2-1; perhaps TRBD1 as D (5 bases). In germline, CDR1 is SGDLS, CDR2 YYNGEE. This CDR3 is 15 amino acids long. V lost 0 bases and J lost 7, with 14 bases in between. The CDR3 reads CASSVVSQGWNEQFF. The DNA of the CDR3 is TGTGCCAGCAGCGTAGTGTCTCAGGGCTGGAATGAGCAGTTCTTC.

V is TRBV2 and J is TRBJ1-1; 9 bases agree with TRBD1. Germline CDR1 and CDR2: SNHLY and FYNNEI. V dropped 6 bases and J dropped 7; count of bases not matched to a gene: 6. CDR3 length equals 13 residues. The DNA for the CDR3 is TGTGCCAGCAGCTGGACAGGGGCCCTTGAAGCTTTCTTT. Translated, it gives CASSWTGALEAFF. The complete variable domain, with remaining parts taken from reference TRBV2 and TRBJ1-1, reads EPEVTQTPSHQVTQMGQEVILRCVPISNHLYFYWYRQILGQKVEFLVSFYNNEISEKSEIFDDQFSVERPDGSNFTLKIRSTKLEDSAMYFCASSWTGALEAFFGQGTRLTVV.

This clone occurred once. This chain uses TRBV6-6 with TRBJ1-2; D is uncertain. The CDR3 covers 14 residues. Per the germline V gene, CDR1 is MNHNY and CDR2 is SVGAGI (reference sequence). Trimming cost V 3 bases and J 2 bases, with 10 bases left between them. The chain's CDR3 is CASSYKQRNYGYTF. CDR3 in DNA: TGTGCCAGCAGTTATAAACAGAGAAACTATGGCTACACCTTC.

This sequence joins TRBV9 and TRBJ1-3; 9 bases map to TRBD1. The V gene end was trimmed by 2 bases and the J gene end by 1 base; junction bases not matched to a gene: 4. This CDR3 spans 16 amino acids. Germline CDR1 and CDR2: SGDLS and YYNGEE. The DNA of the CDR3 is TGTGCCAGCAGCGTCCGACAGGGGGGATCTGGAAACACCATATATTTT. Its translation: CASSVRQGGSGNTIYF.